Included here is one T cell receptor (beta chain) sequence, with context. Original data processing: Quantification of nucleated cells was approximated via reference gene primer amplification. TCRdb keeps only in-frame clones here, not all; method: immunoSEQ multiplex PCR. That table gives V, J and clone size, and the DNA gave D and trimming. In the table there are over 150,000 clones, 70% to 90% of which are singletons. The sample comes from a study of blood T cell repertoires in COVID-19. Turning to the study itself: Collection of acute and convalescent COVID-19 samples took place in the United States, Italy and Spain.

Germline values: CDR1 GTSNPN, CDR2 SVGIG (reference sequence). The V end was cut by 8 bases, the J end by 6 bases, with 16 bases between. CDR3 length: 12 amino acids. The sequence was collected from a man aged 45-60 years with COVID-19, enrolled during active disease. The gene calls are TRBV30 and TRBJ1-1, with D tentatively TRBD1 (6 bases). Sequenced material: peripheral blood. CDR3 loop: CAGVAGAAEAFF. DNA for the CDR3: TGTGCCGGCGTCGCGGGGGCGGCTGAAGCTTTCTTT.